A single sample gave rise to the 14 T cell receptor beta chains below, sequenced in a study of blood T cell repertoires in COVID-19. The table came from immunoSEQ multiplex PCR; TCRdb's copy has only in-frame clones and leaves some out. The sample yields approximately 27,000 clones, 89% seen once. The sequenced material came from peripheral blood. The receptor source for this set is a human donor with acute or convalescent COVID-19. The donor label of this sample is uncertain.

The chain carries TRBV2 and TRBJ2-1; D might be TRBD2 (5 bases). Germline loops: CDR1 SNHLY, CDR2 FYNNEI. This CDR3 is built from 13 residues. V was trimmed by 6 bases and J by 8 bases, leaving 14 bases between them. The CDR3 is CASRPDRGDEQFF. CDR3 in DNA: TGTGCCAGCAGACCCGACCGGGGTGATGAGCAGTTCTTC.

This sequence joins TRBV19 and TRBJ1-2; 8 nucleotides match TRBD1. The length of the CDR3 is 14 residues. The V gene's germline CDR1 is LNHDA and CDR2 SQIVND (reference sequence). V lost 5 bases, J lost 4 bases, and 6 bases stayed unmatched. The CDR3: CASSPRGQGYGYTF. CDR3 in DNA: TGTGCCAGTAGTCCCAGGGGGCAGGGCTATGGCTACACCTTC.

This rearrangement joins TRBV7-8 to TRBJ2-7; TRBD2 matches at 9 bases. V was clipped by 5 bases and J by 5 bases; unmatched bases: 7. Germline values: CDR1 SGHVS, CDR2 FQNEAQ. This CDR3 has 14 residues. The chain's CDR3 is CASSRTGTSNEQYF. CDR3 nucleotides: TGTGCCAGCAGCCGGACCGGGACTAGCAACGAGCAGTACTTC. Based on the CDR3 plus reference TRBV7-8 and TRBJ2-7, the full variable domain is GAGVSQSPRYKVAKRGQDVALRCDPISGHVSLFWYQQALGQGPEFLTYFQNEAQLDKSGLPSDRFFAERPEGSVSTLKIQRTQQEDSAVYLCASSRTGTSNEQYFGPGTRLTVT.

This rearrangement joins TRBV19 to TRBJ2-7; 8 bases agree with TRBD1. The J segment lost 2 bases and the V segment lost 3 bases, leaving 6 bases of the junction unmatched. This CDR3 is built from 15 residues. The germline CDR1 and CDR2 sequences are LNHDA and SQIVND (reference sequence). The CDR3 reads CASSMDRAAPYEQYF. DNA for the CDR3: TGTGCCAGTAGTATGGACAGGGCAGCTCCCTACGAGCAGTACTTC.

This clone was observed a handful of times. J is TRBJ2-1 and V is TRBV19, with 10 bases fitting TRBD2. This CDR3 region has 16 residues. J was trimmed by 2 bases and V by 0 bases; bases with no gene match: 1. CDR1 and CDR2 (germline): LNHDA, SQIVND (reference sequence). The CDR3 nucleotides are TGTGCCAGTAGTATAGAAGCGGGAGGGACCTACAATGAGCAGTTCTTC. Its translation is CASSIEAGGTYNEQFF.

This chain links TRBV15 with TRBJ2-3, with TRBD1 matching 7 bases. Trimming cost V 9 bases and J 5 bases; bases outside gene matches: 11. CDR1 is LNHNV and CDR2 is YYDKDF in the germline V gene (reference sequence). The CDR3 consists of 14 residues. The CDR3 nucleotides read TGTGCCACATACAGGGGTAGTTCAGAAGATACGCAGTATTTT. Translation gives CATYRGSSEDTQYF.

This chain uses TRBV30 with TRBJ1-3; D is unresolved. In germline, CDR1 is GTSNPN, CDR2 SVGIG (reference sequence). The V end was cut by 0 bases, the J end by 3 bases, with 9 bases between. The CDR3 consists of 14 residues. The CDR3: CAWSVQSGGNTIYF. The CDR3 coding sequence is TGTGCCTGGAGTGTACAGTCCGGTGGAAACACCATATATTTT.

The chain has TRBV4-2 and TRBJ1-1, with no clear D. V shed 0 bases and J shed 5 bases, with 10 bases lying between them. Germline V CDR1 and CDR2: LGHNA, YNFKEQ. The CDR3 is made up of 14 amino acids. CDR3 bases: TGTGCCAGCAGCCAAGAGAGTAGTTGGACTGAAGCTTTCTTT. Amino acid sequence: CASSQESSWTEAFF.

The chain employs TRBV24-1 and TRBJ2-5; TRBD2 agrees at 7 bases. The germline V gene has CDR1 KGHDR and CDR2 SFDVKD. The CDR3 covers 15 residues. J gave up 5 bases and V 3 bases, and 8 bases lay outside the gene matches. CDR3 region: CATSDTQRGGETQYF. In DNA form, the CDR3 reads TGTGCCACCAGTGATACGCAACGGGGAGGGGAGACCCAGTACTTC.

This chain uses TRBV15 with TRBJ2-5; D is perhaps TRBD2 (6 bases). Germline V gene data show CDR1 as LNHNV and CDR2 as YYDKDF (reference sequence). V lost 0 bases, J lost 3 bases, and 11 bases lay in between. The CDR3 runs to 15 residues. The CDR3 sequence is CATSREGTYKETQYF. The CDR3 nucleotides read TGTGCCACCAGCAGAGAAGGGACTTATAAAGAGACCCAGTACTTC.

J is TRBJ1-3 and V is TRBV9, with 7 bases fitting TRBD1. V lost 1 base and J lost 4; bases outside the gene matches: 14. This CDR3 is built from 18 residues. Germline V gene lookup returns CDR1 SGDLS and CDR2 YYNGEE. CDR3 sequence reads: CASSVLSTGELGGNTIYF. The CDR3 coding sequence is TGTGCCAGCAGCGTACTGTCCACAGGGGAGTTGGGCGGAAACACCATATATTTT.

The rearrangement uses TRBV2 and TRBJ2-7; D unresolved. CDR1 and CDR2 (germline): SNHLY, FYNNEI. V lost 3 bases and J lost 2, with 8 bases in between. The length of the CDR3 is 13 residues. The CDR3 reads CASSDGPAYEQYF. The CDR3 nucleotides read TGTGCCAGCAGTGATGGGCCGGCCTACGAGCAGTACTTC.

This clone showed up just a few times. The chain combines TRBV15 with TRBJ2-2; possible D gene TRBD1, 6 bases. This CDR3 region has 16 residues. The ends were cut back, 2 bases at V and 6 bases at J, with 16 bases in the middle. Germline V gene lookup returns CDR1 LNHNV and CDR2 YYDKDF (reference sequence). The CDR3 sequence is CATSRSRGRGSGELFF. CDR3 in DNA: TGTGCCACCAGCAGATCAAGGGGCAGGGGATCCGGGGAGCTGTTTTTT.

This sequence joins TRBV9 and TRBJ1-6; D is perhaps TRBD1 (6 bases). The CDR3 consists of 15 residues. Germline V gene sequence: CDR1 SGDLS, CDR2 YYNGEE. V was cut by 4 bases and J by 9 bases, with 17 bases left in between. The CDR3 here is CASSPSGGRFSPLHF. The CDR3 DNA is TGTGCCAGCAGCCCGTCCGGGGGGCGTTTTTCACCCCTCCACTTT.